This entry lists 19 T cell receptor beta chains sequenced from one sample in a study of breast tumors, draining lymph nodes, adjacent tissues. TCRdb passed the multiplex PCR reads through MiXCR, listing each CDR3 protein once. The repertoire holds more than 250,000 distinct CDR3 sequences, with over 30% as singletons. The lymph nodes were axillary draining lymph nodes from breast cancer patients. Sequenced sample: axillary lymph node tissue. These receptors came from a female donor with breast cancer. Some clones in this sample may be carry-over from other donors' samples.

This clonotype was seen more than once but under ten times. A much larger clonotype is one base distant, so this may be a read error. The chain is built from TRBV5-1 and TRBJ2-1, with D possibly being TRBD1 (6 bases). The germline CDR1 and CDR2 sequences are SGHRS and YFSETQ. CDR3 length equals 12 residues. CDR3 amino acids: CASSWTANEHFF. The CDR3 region has the DNA TGCGCCAGCAGCTGGACAGCGAATGAGCACTTCTTC.

The DNA for the CDR3 is TGTGCCAGCAGGGACACAGACGGAAACACCATATATTTT. This sequence encodes CASRDTDGNTIYF. The chain has TRBV28 and TRBJ1-3; tentative D call: TRBD1 (5 bases). The CDR3 consists of 13 residues. V lost 6 bases, J lost 4 bases, and 10 bases lay in between. Germline CDR1 and CDR2: MDHEN and SYDVKM.

The J gene is TRBJ2-4, the V gene TRBV4-1; TRBD2 aligns across 11 bases. In germline, CDR1 is MGHRA, CDR2 YSYEKL. The V gene end was trimmed by 3 bases and the J gene end by 15 bases; junction bases not matched to a gene: 7. The CDR3 contains 13 residues. CDR3 sequence (DNA): TGCGCCAGCAGCCAGGTACTAGCGGGAGCTACGTACTTC. As protein: CASSQVLAGATYF.

Remarks on this clonotype: No conserved phenylalanine or tryptophan ends this CDR3, so it is likely a read error. The CDR3 sequence is CASSHRDQETQYS. For the CDR3, the DNA is TGTGCCAGCAGCCACAGGGACCAAGAGACCCAGTACTCC. The chain recombines TRBV5-4 with TRBJ2-5; a possible D gene is TRBD1 (6 bases). The CDR3 is 13 amino acids. Trimming cost V 4 bases and J 0 bases, with 7 bases left between them. Looked up from germline, CDR1 is SGHNT and CDR2 is YYREEE (reference sequence).

This clonotype was seen a few times. A read error is possible here, since a much larger clone lies one base away. CDR3 sequence: CASSTTLSAYTF. DNA of the CDR3: TGTGCCAGCAGCACTACGCTGAGTGCCTACACCTTC. V and J are TRBV11-3 and TRBJ1-2, with D uncertain. Deletions cut 5 bases from V and 10 bases from J, with 14 bases between. Germline loops: CDR1 SGHNT, CDR2 YENEEA. The CDR3 loop spans 12 amino acids.

This clonotype was recorded many times. The chain combines TRBV24-1 with TRBJ1-3; D is undetermined. The germline V gene has CDR1 KGHDR and CDR2 SFDVKD. With 4 bases removed from V and 7 bases from J, the gap between germline ends came to 13 bases. This CDR3 spans 14 amino acids. CDR3 DNA: TGTGCCACCAGTGAGTCAGGAGATGTGAACACCATATATTTT. This sequence encodes CATSESGDVNTIYF.

This clonotype was observed at least ten times. CDR3 coding DNA: TGCAGCGTTGTATTCGCCAGGGGGTTTCGAGAGACCCAGTACTTC. Its translation is CSVVFARGFRETQYF. The gene calls are TRBV29-1 and TRBJ2-5, with 7 positions matching TRBD1. CDR3 length equals 15 residues. J gave up 4 bases and V 4 bases, and 12 bases lay outside the gene matches. Germline V gene data show CDR1 as SQVTM and CDR2 as ANQGSEA. Full variable domain (missing parts from reference TRBV29-1 and TRBJ2-5): SAVISQKPSRDICQRGTSLTIQCQVDSQVTMMFWYRQQPGQSLTLIATANQGSEATYESGFVIDKFPISRPNLTFSTLTVSNMSPEDSSIYLCSVVFARGFRETQYFGPGTRLLVL.

Note on this clonotype: A single base separates this from a much larger clone, so it may be a read error. The genes are TRBV4-3 and TRBJ2-7; D remains unclear. Trimming shortened V by 1 base and J by 4 bases, and 8 bases separated the two germline ends. CDR1 is LGHNA and CDR2 is YSLEER in the germline V gene. The CDR3 totals 13 residues. CDR3: CASSQGTEYEQYF. CDR3 sequence (DNA): TGCGCCAGCAGCCAAGGTACAGAATACGAGCAGTACTTC.

Concerning this clonotype: This may come from a read error, since a much larger clone is one base off. The genes are TRBV7-9 and TRBJ2-3, with 13 bases that match TRBD2. CDR1 is SEHNR and CDR2 is FQNEAQ in the germline V gene (reference sequence). The CDR3 covers 20 residues. The CDR3 DNA sequence: TGTGCCAGCAGCTTAAGTTTTACTAGCGGGAGGGCCAGTCGCACAGATACGCGGTATTTT. This translates into CASSLSFTSGRASRTDTRYF.

This clonotype was picked up a small number of times. At one of its ends the junction is not consistent with the germline gene, which may arise from a read error. V and J are TRBV6-5 and TRBJ2-7, with 7 nucleotides matching TRBD1. This CDR3 has 15 residues. The V gene's germline CDR1 is MNHEY and CDR2 SVGAGI. CDR3 amino acids: CASSHSEGGPYEQYF. The CDR3 DNA is TGTGCCAGCAGTCACTCGGAAGGGGGCCCCTACGAGCAGTACTTC.

This clonotype was recorded at least ten times. The J gene is TRBJ1-5, the V gene TRBV15; 7 bases align to TRBD1. Germline CDR1 LNHNV, CDR2 YYDKDF (reference sequence). V gave up 9 bases and J gave up 3 bases; unmatched junction bases: 8. The CDR3 has 14 residues. CDR3 region: CATRVGTDNQPQHF. CDR3 nucleotide sequence: TGTGCCACTCGTGTCGGGACAGACAATCAGCCCCAGCATTTT.

A note on this clonotype: The conserved final phenylalanine or tryptophan is absent from the CDR3, which likely points to a read error. The chain combines TRBV9 with TRBJ2-3, with 9 bases lining up with TRBD1. V shed 4 bases, J shed 3 bases, and the junction held 9 bases outside the gene matches. CDR3 size: 16 residues. CDR1 and CDR2 (germline): SGDLS, YYNGEE. As DNA, the CDR3 is TGTGCCAGCAGCCCCGGGACAGGGTCAGGGACAGATACGCAGTATTCT. Its translation is CASSPGTGSGTDTQYS.

This clonotype showed up many times. This rearrangement joins TRBV11-2 to TRBJ1-5, with D unresolved. The V gene lost 1 base and the J gene lost 0 bases, with 7 bases spanning the gap. Germline values: CDR1 SGHAT, CDR2 FQNNGV. CDR3 length equals 15 residues. The CDR3 coding sequence is TGTGCCAGCAGCTTAGGTCAGGTTAGCAATCAGCCCCAGCATTTT. Translation gives CASSLGQVSNQPQHF.

This clonotype was seen ten or more times. This chain connects TRBV7-9 to TRBJ2-3; 9 nucleotides align to TRBD2. CDR1 is SEHNR and CDR2 is FQNEAQ in the germline V gene (reference sequence). The ends lost 6 bases at V and 0 bases at J; junction bases unmatched: 13. This CDR3 comprises 18 residues. CDR3 nucleotide sequence: TGTGCCAGCAGGAGAGATTTAGCGGGAGCACGGAGCACAGATACGCAGTATTTT. Protein product: CASRRDLAGARSTDTQYF. The variable domain in full, completed from reference TRBV7-9 and TRBJ2-3, reads DTGVSQNPRHKITKRGQNVTFRCDPISEHNRLYWYRQTLGQGPEFLTYFQNEAQLEKSRLLSDRFSAERPKGSFSTLEIQRTEQGDSAMYLCASRRDLAGARSTDTQYFGPGTRLTVL.

The table lists this clonotype with many counts. This chain links TRBV15 with TRBJ2-2; 13 nucleotides match TRBD2. The CDR3 length is 16 residues. Losses at the gene ends were 8 bases for V and 0 bases for J; bases not matched to a gene: 3. Germline CDR1 is LNHNV and CDR2 is YYDKDF (reference sequence). The CDR3 is CATRTSGSTNTGELFF. The CDR3 nucleotides read TGTGCCACCCGGACTAGCGGGAGTACGAACACCGGGGAGCTGTTTTTT.

This clonotype has a count of ten or more. V usage is TRBV5-1 and J usage is TRBJ2-1; 9 bases are shared with TRBD1. The germline V gene has CDR1 SGHRS and CDR2 YFSETQ. V lost 0 bases, J lost 9 bases, and 7 bases stayed unmatched. The CDR3 has 15 amino acids. Here the CDR3 reads CASSLGQGGVSEQFF. CDR3 bases: TGCGCCAGCAGCTTGGGACAGGGGGGAGTCAGTGAGCAGTTCTTC.

Concerning this clonotype: A much more abundant neighbour one base away suggests this may be a read error. The CDR3 sequence: CSTPGGRAGDTQYF. The CDR3 DNA sequence: TGCAGTACACCGGGCGGGAGGGCCGGGGATACGCAGTATTTT. The chain couples TRBV20-1 to TRBJ2-3; 9 bases match TRBD2. CDR1 is DFQATT, CDR2 SNEGSKA, per germline (reference sequence). V lost 8 bases to trimming and J lost 6 bases; unmatched junction nucleotides: 12. The CDR3 extends over 14 amino acids.

The rearrangement uses TRBV7-2 and TRBJ1-2; the D gene is possibly TRBD1 (6 bases). Germline loops: CDR1 SGHTA, CDR2 FQGNSA. The V end was cut by 6 bases, the J end by 2 bases, with 13 bases between. The CDR3 is made up of 14 amino acids. CDR3 sequence (DNA): TGTGCCAGCAGAGATCGGACAGTCAACTATGGCTACACCTTC. It encodes CASRDRTVNYGYTF.

As to this clonotype: A much larger clone sits a single nucleotide away, making a read error possible. The CDR3 carries no conserved terminal phenylalanine or tryptophan, so it likely arises from a read error. The chain couples TRBV4-3 to TRBJ2-1; 9 bases line up with TRBD2. This CDR3 region has 15 residues. CDR1 is LGHNA, CDR2 YSLEER, per germline. The junction had 6 bases not matched to a gene; V was cut back by 3 bases and J by 6 bases. The CDR3 sequence is CASSQVAGVVNEQFL. In DNA form, the CDR3 reads TGCGCCAGCAGCCAGGTAGCGGGAGTGGTCAATGAGCAGTTCCTC.